The 21 T cell receptor beta chains presented below share a single source sample, sequenced in a study of blood T cells in healthy people across ages. PCR was performed a second time for roughly 6 to 12 cycles using a sample-barcoded 5' primer and a J-beta primer mix. One entry per CDR3 protein, called by TCRdb with MiXCR from the 5' RACE reads. The repertoire has about 640,000 distinct CDR3 sequences, about 54% of them found once; the top ten carry roughly 34%. The sample consisted of blood. These receptor sequences come from a man between 60 and 75 years old in good health.

This chain links TRBV29-1 with TRBJ2-3; 11 bases agree with TRBD1. Trimming at V came to 6 bases and at J to 4 bases, leaving 9 bases not matched to a gene. Germline CDR1 SQVTM, CDR2 ANQGSEA. The CDR3 extends over 15 amino acids. This CDR3 reads CSVQGGTGGADTQYF. In nucleotides, the CDR3 is TGCAGCGTCCAGGGGGGGACAGGGGGGGCAGATACGCAGTATTTT.

This chain uses TRBV2 with TRBJ2-7, with a weak D call TRBD2 (7 bases). The J call may be wrong; the DNA end is better matched by TRBJ2-5. The germline CDR1 and CDR2 sequences are SNHLY and FYNNEI. This CDR3 is built from 12 residues. DNA for the CDR3: TGTGCCACTGGGGGGGCACAAGAGACCCAGTACTTC. Its translation: CATGGAQETQYF.

CDR3 in amino acids: CASSPPGDRGETQYF. The CDR3, as DNA: TGTGCCAGCTCACCACCGGGAGACAGGGGAGAGACCCAGTACTTC. This chain links TRBV18 with TRBJ2-5; 8 nucleotides agree with TRBD1. V trimming: 0 bases; J trimming: 4 bases; junction bases outside the gene matches: 4. This CDR3 has 15 amino acids. Germline V gene lookup returns CDR1 KGHSH and CDR2 LQKENI.

The chain links TRBV5-1 to TRBJ2-6; no clear D gene. CDR3 length: 15 residues. V gave up 0 bases and J gave up 5 bases, with 9 bases separating them. The germline V gene has CDR1 SGHRS and CDR2 YFSETQ. The CDR3: CASSLEGGRANVLTF. CDR3 DNA: TGCGCCAGCAGCTTGGAAGGTGGTAGGGCCAACGTCCTGACTTTC.

This clonotype was seen a handful of times. This chain connects TRBV5-1 to TRBJ2-5; 10 positions match TRBD2. Trimming at V came to 6 bases and at J to 0 bases, leaving 5 bases not matched to a gene. Germline-derived CDR1 and CDR2 are SGHRS and YFSETQ. The CDR3 is 15 residues long. DNA for the CDR3: TGCGCCAGCAACCCGGGACTAGCGCACCAAGAGACCCAGTACTTC. It is translated as CASNPGLAHQETQYF.

The genes are TRBV2 and TRBJ1-2; perhaps TRBD1 as D (5 bases). The germline V gene encodes CDR1 SNHLY and CDR2 FYNNEI. The CDR3 has 13 amino acids. Trimming removed 6 bases at V and 6 bases at J, with 14 bases between. CDR3 DNA: TGTGCCAGCAGACAGGACCGTGGAAATGGCTACACCTTC. This sequence encodes CASRQDRGNGYTF.

V gene TRBV7-2 combines with J gene TRBJ2-2; D not resolved. Looked up from germline, CDR1 is SGHTA and CDR2 is FQGNSA. The length of the CDR3 is 13 residues. Trimming removed 5 bases at V and 5 bases at J, with 9 bases between. CDR3 in amino acids: CASSRRTTGELFF. The DNA for the CDR3 is TGTGCCAGCAGCCGCAGAACAACCGGGGAGCTGTTTTTT.

This rearrangement joins TRBV9 to TRBJ1-1; D is uncertain. This CDR3 region has 13 residues. V dropped 4 bases and J dropped 4 bases, with 11 bases sitting between them. Germline V gene data show CDR1 as SGDLS and CDR2 as YYNGEE. As DNA, the CDR3 is TGTGCCAGCAGCAAGCAGGTCTCCACTGAAGCTTTCTTT. Translating gives CASSKQVSTEAFF.

This chain connects TRBV6-5 to TRBJ2-5; D unclear. This CDR3 has 11 amino acids. Germline V gene sequence: CDR1 MNHEY, CDR2 SVGAGI. Trimming took off 7 bases at V and 7 bases at J, with 10 bases between the two ends. The chain's CDR3 is CASNFGSTQYF. The CDR3 region has the DNA TGTGCCAGCAACTTCGGGTCGACCCAGTACTTC.

The chain carries TRBV10-3 and TRBJ2-4; 8 nucleotides match TRBD1. The closer fit of TRBJ2-5 to the DNA end suggests the J call may be wrong. Germline V lookup: CDR1 ENHRY, CDR2 SYGVKD. CDR3 length: 13 amino acids. The CDR3 nucleotides are TGTGCCATCCGGACAGGGCAAGGAGAGACCCAGTACTTC. Translating gives CAIRTGQGETQYF.

The chain uses TRBV7-2 and TRBJ2-1; D uncertain. CDR3 size: 12 residues. Looked up from germline, CDR1 is SGHTA and CDR2 is FQGNSA. V shed 6 bases and J shed 5 bases, with 8 bases lying between them. The CDR3 DNA reads as TGTGCCAGCAGTAGGACCCACAATGAGCAGTTCTTC. This translates into CASSRTHNEQFF.

The CDR3 bases are TGTGTCATCTCGGGGGGCTCGACCCACAATGAGCAGTTCTTC. It translates to CVISGGSTHNEQFF. The V call is TRBV7-9, the J call TRBJ2-1; TRBD2 is a possible D gene (7 bases). The CDR3 loop spans 14 amino acids. Germline CDR1 reads SEHNR; CDR2 reads FQNEAQ (reference sequence).

The CDR3 DNA sequence: TGTGCCAGCAGTTTAGGCAGTTCCGTTGGCTACACCTTC. Translating it yields CASSLGSSVGYTF. The chain uses TRBV12-3 or TRBV12-4 and TRBJ1-2; unclear D gene. V shed 1 base and J shed 7 bases, with 10 bases lying between them. CDR3 length: 13 amino acids.

This clonotype was recorded only once. The chain couples TRBV3-1 to TRBJ2-1; D tentatively reads TRBD1 or TRBD2 (6 bases each). CDR1 and CDR2 from the germline V gene are LGHDT and YNNKEL (reference sequence). Trimming left V 2 bases short and J 7 bases short, with 15 bases between. This CDR3 is built from 15 residues. The CDR3 DNA follows: TGTGCCAGCAGCCAACGAGCGGGTCAGGGGAATGAGCAGTTCTTC. This translates into CASSQRAGQGNEQFF.

CDR3 residues: CSESGQTQETQYF. As DNA, the CDR3 is TGCAGTGAGTCGGGACAGACTCAAGAGACCCAGTACTTC. The chain couples TRBV20-1 to TRBJ2-5; 7 bases map to TRBD1. The germline CDR1 and CDR2 sequences are DFQATT and SNEGSKA (reference sequence). The CDR3 runs 13 residues. Trimming cost V 7 bases and J 2 bases; bases outside gene matches: 7.

The chain has TRBV7-2 and TRBJ1-4; D possibly corresponds to TRBD1 (5 bases). The V end was cut by 5 bases, the J end by 8 bases, with 15 bases between. This CDR3 spans 14 amino acids. Germline V CDR1 and CDR2: SGHTA, FQGNSA. CDR3 nucleotides: TGTGCCAGCAGCCGCGGGGGTGGTTACGAAAAACTGTTTTTT. Amino acid sequence: CASSRGGGYEKLFF.

This clonotype was seen only a few times. CDR3 in DNA: TGCGCCAGCAGCCAAGAACCTACAGGGGGAAAGTATGGCTACACCTTC. Its protein is CASSQEPTGGKYGYTF. J is TRBJ1-2 and V is TRBV4-1; 8 nucleotides line up with TRBD1. The length of the CDR3 is 16 residues. Per germline, CDR1 MGHRA and CDR2 YSYEKL. With V trimmed by 0 bases and J by 5 bases, 8 bases remained unmatched.

The chain combines TRBV24-1 with TRBJ2-3; tentative D call: TRBD1 (6 bases). V lost 9 bases, J lost 5 bases, and 14 bases lay in between. CDR3 length: 13 amino acids. Germline-derived CDR1 and CDR2 are KGHDR and SFDVKD. This CDR3 reads CATRSQGGDTQYF. In DNA, the CDR3 is TGTGCCACCCGAAGCCAAGGGGGAGATACGCAGTATTTT.

The chain has TRBV9 and TRBJ2-4, with no clear D. CDR1 and CDR2 (germline): SGDLS, YYNGEE. The V end lost 0 bases, the J end lost 13 bases, and 17 bases lay between the germline ends. The CDR3 is made up of 14 amino acids. The CDR3 sequence is CASSVDVRWTEQYF. In DNA form, the CDR3 reads TGTGCCAGCAGCGTAGATGTCAGGTGGACGGAGCAGTACTTC.

In its sample, this clonotype was seen many times. The chain joins TRBV12-3 or TRBV12-4 to TRBJ2-3; TRBD1 matches 7 bases. Trimming took 6 bases from V and 0 from J; bases not matched to a gene: 6. There are 15 residues in the CDR3. The CDR3 region has the DNA TGTGCCAGCAGCCCCGGGACAGCAAGCACAGATACGCAGTATTTT. This translates into CASSPGTASTDTQYF.

This chain links TRBV7-2 with TRBJ2-7; D might be TRBD2 (5 bases). Germline V CDR1 and CDR2: SGHTA, FQGNSA. V shed 1 base and J shed 7 bases, with 14 bases lying between them. This CDR3 is 14 amino acids long. The CDR3 is CASSLGAIASEQYF. CDR3 nucleotides: TGTGCCAGCAGCTTAGGGGCAATAGCGAGTGAGCAGTACTTC.